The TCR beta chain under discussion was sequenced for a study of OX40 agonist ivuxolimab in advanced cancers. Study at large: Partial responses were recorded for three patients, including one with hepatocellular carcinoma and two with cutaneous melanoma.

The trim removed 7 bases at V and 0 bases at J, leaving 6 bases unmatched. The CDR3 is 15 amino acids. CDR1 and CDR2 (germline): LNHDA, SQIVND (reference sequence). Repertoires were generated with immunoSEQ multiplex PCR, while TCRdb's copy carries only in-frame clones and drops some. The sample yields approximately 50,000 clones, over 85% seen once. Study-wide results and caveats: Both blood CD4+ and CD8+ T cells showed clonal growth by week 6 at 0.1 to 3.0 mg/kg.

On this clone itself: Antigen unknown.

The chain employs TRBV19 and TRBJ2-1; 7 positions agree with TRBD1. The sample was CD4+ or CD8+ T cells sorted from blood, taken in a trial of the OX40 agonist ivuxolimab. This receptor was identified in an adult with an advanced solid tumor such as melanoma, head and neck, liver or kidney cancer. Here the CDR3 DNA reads TGTGCCAGTACCCCCCGGGACAGCTCCTACAATGAGCAGTTCTTC. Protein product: CASTPRDSSYNEQFF.